This record looks at one T cell receptor (beta chain) sequence and its context. Its antigen is as yet unknown. The sample has other DNA sequences that encode this CDR3 too. This record comes from a study of shared clonotypes between healthy human individuals. General study findings and limits: Across a few donors, naive CD4 shared 5% to 6.5%, naive CD8 over 3%, memory CD4 roughly 2.4%, memory CD8 under 0.5%. Non-shared clonotypes showed lower generation probabilities than clonotypes common to all four donors. Exclusively blood specimens were collected; tissue repertoires likely differ.

The naive CD8 population came from CD45RO-negative cells selected for CCR7, without terminally differentiated effector memory CD45RA+ cells. Clones were read by immunoSEQ multiplex PCR, and TCRdb kept only the in-frame ones, dropping some. Of about 2.2 million clones in the sample, more than 85% were seen once. The CDR3 is 13 amino acids. J was trimmed by 4 bases and V by 2 bases; bases with no gene match: 1. Per the germline V gene, CDR1 is MNHEY and CDR2 is SMNVEV (reference sequence). This TCR came from a man between 18 and 35 years old in good health. Some clones in this sample may be carry-over from other donors' samples. Sequenced: naive CD8+ T cells from PBMCs. The rearrangement joins TRBV27 to TRBJ1-1; 7 bases line up with TRBD1. This CDR3 is CASSLRQGTEAFF. For the CDR3, the DNA is TGTGCCAGCAGTTTAAGACAGGGCACTGAAGCTTTCTTT.